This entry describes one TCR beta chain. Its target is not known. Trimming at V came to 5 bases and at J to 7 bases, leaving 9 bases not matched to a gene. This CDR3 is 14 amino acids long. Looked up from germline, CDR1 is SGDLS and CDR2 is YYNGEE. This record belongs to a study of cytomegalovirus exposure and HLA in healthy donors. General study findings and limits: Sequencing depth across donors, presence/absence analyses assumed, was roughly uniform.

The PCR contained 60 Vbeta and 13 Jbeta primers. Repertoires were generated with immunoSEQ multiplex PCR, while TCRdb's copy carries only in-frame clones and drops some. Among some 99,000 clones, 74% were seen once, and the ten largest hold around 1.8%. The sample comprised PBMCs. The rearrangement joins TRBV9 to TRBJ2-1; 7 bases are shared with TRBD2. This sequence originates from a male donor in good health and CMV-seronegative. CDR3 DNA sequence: TGTGCCAGCAGGAGGAGGGCGGGAGATAATGAGCAGTTCTTC. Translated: CASRRRAGDNEQFF.